This T cell receptor (beta chain) was retrieved from a study of T and B cells in COVID-19 patients (dated by TCRdb to the early 2020s). Regarding the complete study: In this study, adaptive immunity was profiled in COVID-19 patients who either had active infection or had recovered, using TRB and IGH repertoire sequencing of peripheral blood. A recovered cohort was made up of about 18 patients contributing roughly 21 samples, mostly after mild to moderate COVID-19 managed as outpatients. Two patients belonged to both the recovered and active cohorts because samples were available from active disease and after recovery. Of the approximately 20 patients in the active-infection cohort, about 17 had comorbidities associated with unfavorable COVID-19 outcome. An age-matched reference group of 39 healthy donors negative for COVID-19 antibodies was used as the comparison for repertoire analyses. The TCR and BCR sequence repository comprised a few dozen patients and under 85 time points, with over 8 million TCR sequences analysed. Patients in the recovered cohort had a median age of approximately 35 years, compared with 67 years for patients in the active-infection cohort. Of the roughly 19 patients in the active-infection cohort, about a dozen were critically ill and needed mechanical ventilation or ECMO. As many as 9 follow-up blood samples were taken per patient, and some of the samples covered different disease stages within the same individual.

Sequenced on an Illumina MiSeq. Multiplex PCR with BIOMED2 TRB-A/B primer pools was used to amplify TRB rearrangements. Illumina-compatible adapters and 7-nucleotide sample barcodes were added to the amplicons in two consecutive PCRs. All library PCRs used Phusion HS II polymerase. Amplicons were purified from gel with the NucleoSpin Gel and PCR Clean-up kit, quantified on Qubit, and pooled at about 3.7 nM. Amplicon pool quality was checked on an Agilent 2100 Bioanalyzer before Illumina next-generation sequencing. The published analysis was carried out like this. Annotation of TRB rearrangements was performed with MiXCR 3.0.8 using the default MiXCR reference library. Non-productive reads and sequences with fewer than 2 reads were removed, and every unique CDR3 nucleotide sequence was treated as one clone. Clonality, diversity, richness and V-J gene usage were computed in R 3.5.1. TCR clustering by CDR3 similarity used GLIPH2, with generation probabilities calculated by OLGA. Only GLIPH2 clusters containing at least four unique TCR clonotypes present in at least three individuals were kept. TCRdb applied fastp at Q25 and MiXCR to the public reads, then kept only in-frame beta chains. Each CDR3 protein gets just one entry, which takes the most common genes and DNA from the rows behind it. These V and J calls originate from TCRdb's pipeline instead of the authors' own analysis. For this sample there are about 16,000 distinct CDR3 sequences; around a quarter appear just once. The leading ten clones occupy about 3.1% of the sample.

This clonotype appeared a few times. No antigen is known for it. It has no much larger one-base neighbor in the sample; base qualities were not kept. Overall results and qualifications from the work: During active COVID-19 the TRB repertoires were highly clonal, but at recovery diversity and richness rose above the levels seen in healthy donors. In patients with COVID-19, the usage of TRBV/TRBJ genes was reported to be strongly skewed. Specific T cell subsets (CD4+/Treg/CD8+) and sorted SARS-CoV-2-responsive or tetramer+ T cells had not yet been sequenced, and the corresponding sequencing experiments were ongoing. Few blood samples were available from mildly ill patients while symptoms were present, and early samples from severe cases were likewise scarce. The reported TCR clusters were stated to require prospective validation before clinical use. The recovered cohort had roughly 2,100 exclusive TCR clusters, including over 30 low-pGen clusters. The cohort was judged too small for assessing how HLA contributes to COVID-19 susceptibility or severity.

V is trimmed back by 1 base and J by 2 bases, and the junction contains 7 bases that no gene match accounts for. Inclusive of the bounding cysteine and phenylalanine, the CDR3 is 16 residues long. This entry keeps only the CDR3 DNA: 48 bases, framed from base 1. From a lookup of the germline V gene, CDR1 and CDR2 are MNHNS and SASEGT. TRB repertoires were amplified using about 240-550 ng of genomic DNA isolated from blood. Sequencing was done on a sample of blood. In this chain, TRBV6-1 is recombined with TRBJ1-2; 7 nucleotides in the junction match TRBD1. The clonotype originates from a human donor who had recovered from COVID-19. The bases read TGTGCCAGCAGTGAAGGAACAGGGGCAAGGAACTATGGCTACACCTTC. The translation is CASSEGTGARNYGYTF.